The present T cell receptor beta chain was sequenced within a study of early T cells in non-severe SARS-CoV-2 infection. About the research overall: Sequencing was performed on bulk RNA from unsorted whole blood, leaving chains unpaired. Findings and caveats of the study: Anti-spike CD8 responses were favored in VDJdb matching, and private and CD4 specificities were missed.

Each cDNA molecule carried a unique molecular identifier. TCRdb analysed the 5' RACE reads with MiXCR anew, one entry per CDR3 protein. The data contain nearly 55,000 distinct CDR3 sequences, about 8% of them singletons. In the case of this clonotype: Its antigen is unknown.

The V gene's germline CDR1 is SNHLY and CDR2 FYNNEI. V lost 4 bases, J lost 3 bases, and 10 bases lay in between. This CDR3 is 14 amino acids long. This chain links TRBV2 with TRBJ2-1; TRBD1 is a possible D gene (5 bases). The origin of this receptor is an adult who was a healthcare worker with PCR-confirmed SARS-CoV-2 infection or an uninfected control (not recorded which). Sample: whole blood, taken at baseline. CDR3 DNA: TGTGCCAGCAGTGGACAGACTTACTACAATGAGCAGTTCTTC. Translated, it gives CASSGQTYYNEQFF. The complete variable domain, with remaining parts taken from reference TRBV2 and TRBJ2-1, reads EPEVTQTPSHQVTQMGQEVILRCVPISNHLYFYWYRQILGQKVEFLVSFYNNEISEKSEIFDDQFSVERPDGSNFTLKIRSTKLEDSAMYFCASSGQTYYNEQFFGPGTRLTVL.